This is a list of T cell receptor beta chains from one sample in a study of beta chain features in type 1 diabetes. The protocol was immunoSEQ multiplex PCR, while the TCRdb copy is restricted to in-frame clones and leaves out a portion. The data show a few hundred thousand clones, with 25% to 35% seen just once and 0.05% to 0.065% held by the top ten. The sample consisted of naive CD4+ T cells from blood. The receptors shown here come from a young man in good health. Both conserved end residues are part of each CDR3. D genes are given only for firm matches. Not every row has a clone size; where given, it reads once, few, many or a size class.

14 TRBJ2-3 TRBD1 TRBV10-3 NA TGTGCCATCAAGGGACAGTGGGGCCCAGATACGCAGTATTTT CAIKGQWGPDTQYF
15 TRBJ1-2 NA TRBV6-6 few TGTGCCAGCAGGAAAACCTCAGGGGCCGGGTCTGGCTACACCTTC CASRKTSGAGSGYTF
16 TRBJ1-5 NA TRBV30 NA TGTGCCTGGAGTGGCCCATCAGGGGTAGGCAATCAGCCCCAGCATTTT CAWSGPSGVGNQPQHF
12 TRBJ2-3 TRBD1 TRBV6-5 NA TGTGCCAGCAGCCCTGGGACAGGGGCCGCGTATTTT CASSPGTGAAYF
18 TRBJ2-4 NA TRBV4-2 NA TGTGCCAGCAGCCCCCTTGGGGGAGTAGGTTTGGCCAAAAACATTCAGTACTTC CASSPLGGVGLAKNIQYF
15 TRBJ2-1 NA TRBV5-1 NA TGCGCCAGCATGAAAGACAGCGTGTCCTACAATGAGCAGTTCTTC CASMKDSVSYNEQFF
15 TRBJ2-1 TRBD2 TRBV7-2 NA TGTGCCAGCAGCCCCCAAGGACTAGCCTACAATGAGCAGTTCTTC CASSPQGLAYNEQFF
13 TRBJ1-4 NA TRBV30 few TGTGCCTGGTCGGCGAGTCGAGGAGAAAAACTGTTTTTT CAWSASRGEKLFF
11 TRBJ2-7 NA TRBV30 few TGTGCCTGGAATGGACGCTACGAGCAGTACTTC CAWNGRYEQYF
12 TRBJ1-1 NA TRBV29-1 NA TGCAGCGTACACACAGTGAACACTGAAGCTTTCTTT CSVHTVNTEAFF
14 TRBJ1-4 NA TRBV28 few TGTGCCAGCAGTCAGACGGTGAATCCGGAAAAACTGTTTTTT CASSQTVNPEKLFF
16 TRBJ2-1 NA TRBV4-1 NA TGCGCCAGCAGCCCCTGGTTTCGGGAGAGGTACAATGAGCAGTTCTTC CASSPWFRERYNEQFF
13 TRBJ2-1 TRBD1 TRBV28 NA TGTGGAATCCGGGACAGTGGGTACAATGAGCAGTTCTTC CGIRDSGYNEQFF
14 TRBJ1-2 NA TRBV29-1 NA TGCAGCGTTGAAGATAGGGGCCGAAGCTATGGCTACACCTTC CSVEDRGRSYGYTF
15 TRBJ2-5 NA TRBV9 few TGTGCCAGCAATCCCTACGGGGCGCTTTGGGAGACCCAGTACTTC CASNPYGALWETQYF
12 TRBJ2-7 TRBD2 TRBV29-1 few TGCAGCGGGGGACTAGCGGGCTACGAGCAGTACTTC CSGGLAGYEQYF
12 TRBJ2-1 NA TRBV2 NA TGTGCCAGCAGTCGCCTGGTCTATGAGCAGTTCTTC CASSRLVYEQFF
11 TRBJ2-1 TRBD2 TRBV20-1 once TGCAGTGCTGAACCGGGACTAGTGCAGTTCTTC CSAEPGLVQFF
15 TRBJ2-1 NA TRBV19 NA TGTGCCAGTAGTATAGCCGGGAGTGCCTACAATGAGCAGTTCTTC CASSIAGSAYNEQFF
14 TRBJ2-7 TRBD2 TRBV9 few TGTGCCAGCAGCCCGACTAGCGGGAAGACGGAGCAGTACTTC CASSPTSGKTEQYF
14 TRBJ1-5 NA TRBV30 few TGTGCCTGGAGTGTAGAACAGGGTGTACAGCCCCAGCATTTT CAWSVEQGVQPQHF
14 TRBJ2-1 NA TRBV19 few TGTGCCAGTAGTATTCTAGCAGGGTACAATGAGCAGTTCTTC CASSILAGYNEQFF
16 TRBJ2-6 TRBD1 TRBV5-4 few TGTGCCAGCCGAAGACAGGGTACGATTGGGGCCAACGTCCTGACTTTC CASRRQGTIGANVLTF
11 TRBJ2-3 NA TRBV20-1 NA TGCAGTGCGACCAGCACAGATACGCAGTATTTT CSATSTDTQYF
15 TRBJ2-3 TRBD1 TRBV7-9 few TGTGCCAGCAGCCGGGACAGGGGACCCACAGATACGCAGTATTTT CASSRDRGPTDTQYF
16 TRBJ2-7 TRBD2 TRBV30 NA TGTGCCTGGAGTGTGGGACTAGCGGGAGCTGGCCACGAGCAGTACTTC CAWSVGLAGAGHEQYF
15 TRBJ2-7 TRBD2 TRBV4-2 few TGTGCCAGCAGCCAAGGTGCGGGAGGGCCCTACGAGCAGTACTTC CASSQGAGGPYEQYF
14 TRBJ1-4 TRBD1 TRBV2 few TGTGCCAGCAGGACAGGGTTTTCTAATGAAAAACTGTTTTTT CASRTGFSNEKLFF
10 TRBJ2-5 NA TRBV6-5 NA TGTGCCAGCAGGAAAGAGACCCAGTACTTC CASRKETQYF
15 TRBJ2-1 TRBD2 TRBV19 few TGTGCCAGTAGCCCCGGACTAGCGGGAGTTAATGAGCAGTTCTTC CASSPGLAGVNEQFF
14 TRBJ2-2 NA TRBV9 NA TGTGCCAGCAGCCCCGCGACAAACACCGGGGAGCTGTTTTTT CASSPATNTGELFF
15 TRBJ2-1 NA TRBV14 few TGTGCCAGCAGCCAAGATCGGGCCGGATACAATGAGCAGTTCTTC CASSQDRAGYNEQFF
16 TRBJ2-1 TRBD2 TRBV4-2 few TGTGCCAGCAGCCAAGATCGGACTAGCGGCTTCAATGAGCAGTTCTTC CASSQDRTSGFNEQFF
14 TRBJ2-5 TRBD2 TRBV30 NA TGTGCCTGGAGTGCCCGACTAGCGGGAGAGACCCAGTACTTC CAWSARLAGETQYF
16 TRBJ2-3 NA TRBV7-8 NA TGTGCCAGCAGCCCCCGGGTTGGGCAGGGAAAAGATACGCAGTATTTT CASSPRVGQGKDTQYF
13 TRBJ1-2 TRBD1 TRBV4-1 NA TGCGCCAGCAGCCGACAGGGTGCAGGCGGCTACACCTTC CASSRQGAGGYTF
14 TRBJ2-5 TRBD1 TRBV29-1 few TGCAGCCTCCGGGACAGGGGATGGGGAGAGACCCAGTACTTC CSLRDRGWGETQYF
16 TRBJ2-7 NA TRBV15 NA TGTGCCACCAGCAGAGATCCCCCCGGACGGGTCCACGAGCAGTACTTC CATSRDPPGRVHEQYF
16 TRBJ2-1 TRBD1 TRBV29-1 few TGCAGCGTTGGGGGGCGGGACAGGGGTCCTGGCAATGAGCAGTTCTTC CSVGGRDRGPGNEQFF
16 TRBJ2-2 TRBD1 TRBV30 NA TGTGCCTGGAGTGTTGGGACAGGGCGTTTTACCGGGGAGCTGTTTTTT CAWSVGTGRFTGELFF
16 TRBJ2-6 TRBD1 TRBV30 few TGTGCCTGGAGTCCGGGACAGGGAAGTGGGGCCAACGTCCTGACTTTC CAWSPGQGSGANVLTF
14 TRBJ2-5 NA TRBV28 NA TGTGCCAGCAGTTTATCCAGGGCTCAAGAGACCCAGTACTTC CASSLSRAQETQYF